Listed here is a single T cell receptor (beta chain). The antigen is unknown. Sequencing used immunoSEQ multiplex PCR; TCRdb keeps in-frame clones, though not all of them. This table holds fewer than 85,000 clones, 83% found once. The ends were cut back, 4 bases at V and 4 bases at J, with 11 bases in the middle. This CDR3 has 13 amino acids. Germline V CDR1 and CDR2: SGHRS, YFSETQ. This sample is part of a study of T cell responses to AZD1222 COVID-19 vaccine. General study findings and limits: Only six people who got AZD1222 tested seropositive at baseline. The CD4 TCRs associated with vaccination extended across spike and predominated at 160-218 and 743-854. Close to half of all spike-specific TCRs reportedly target regions of the variants that are unmutated. Possibly, clonal diversity was underestimated; donors were largely white British and included more females.

This chain uses TRBV5-1 with TRBJ1-2, with D possibly TRBD1 on 5 matching bases. Material: peripheral blood, obtained 28 days after the second AZD1222 dose. This TCR was recovered from an adult who received the AZD1222 COVID-19 vaccine. The CDR3 sequence: CASSLDSTYGYTF. DNA of the CDR3: TGCGCCAGCAGCCTCGACAGTACCTATGGCTACACCTTC.